This T cell receptor (beta chain) was documented in a study of blood T cells in healthy people across ages. Study-wide results and caveats: There were more naive CD4+ cells and higher diversity in long-lived donors than in aged donors.

This clonotype was detected a few times. Its antigen is undetermined. Trimming took 7 bases from V and 11 from J, leaving 20 bases between them. This CDR3 is 12 amino acids long. Looked up from germline, CDR1 is SQVTM and CDR2 is ANQGSEA. Sample-barcoded 5' priming and a J-beta primer mix drove a second PCR of about 6 to 12 cycles. A 12-random-nucleotide template-switch adaptor tagged each cDNA molecule. TCRdb reanalysed the 5' RACE reads using MiXCR and keeps one entry per CDR3 protein. The data hold around 940,000 distinct CDR3 sequences, with just over 50% observed a single time. Healthy Russian Caucasian donors spanned ages 6 to 90 years. Each donor's blood draw was approximately 10 milliliters of peripheral blood.

This TCR was recovered from a woman aged 55-70 years in good health. This chain connects TRBV29-1 to TRBJ2-5; possibly TRBD2 for D (6 bases). Material for sequencing was blood. This CDR3 reads CSAKGDEREQYF. The CDR3 DNA reads TGCAGCGCAAAGGGTGACGAACGGGAGCAGTACTTC.